The rows below give T cell receptor beta chains drawn from one sample of a study of T cell changes during pregnancy in multiple sclerosis. Only in-frame clones appear in the TCRdb table, and some are missing; sequencing was by immunoSEQ multiplex PCR. The profile shows around 31,000 clones, around nine tenths of them singletons. This specimen was CD4+ T cells from peripheral blood mononuclear cells, taken in the first trimester of pregnancy. These receptors all stem from a female donor in good health, enrolled as a control in a pregnancy study. Each CDR3 is given with its conserved first and last residue. Fields, in order: J gene, clone size, V gene, D gene, CDR3 protein, CDR3 DNA. The D gene is left open where the match is weak. Clone size is given for some rows only: seen once, a few or many times, or a class if the clone is expanded.

j_call: TRBJ1-4; clone_size: NA; v_call: TRBV27; d_call: NA; cdr3_aa: CASSLYRLGGWEKLFF; cdr3_nt: TGTGCCAGCAGTTTATACCGCCTGGGGGGGTGGGAAAAACTGTTTTTT
j_call: TRBJ1-6; clone_size: NA; v_call: TRBV7-9; d_call: NA; cdr3_aa: CASSQGTPHSPLHF; cdr3_nt: TGTGCCAGCAGTCAGGGTACCCCTCATTCACCCCTCCACTTT
j_call: TRBJ2-4; clone_size: NA; v_call: TRBV19; d_call: TRBD2; cdr3_aa: CASSITGGLIKRNIQYF; cdr3_nt: TGTGCCAGTAGTATTACGGGGGGGCTCATAAAAAGGAACATTCAGTACTTC
j_call: TRBJ2-7; clone_size: once; v_call: TRBV30; d_call: TRBD1; cdr3_aa: CAFTLDRGFGYEQYF; cdr3_nt: TGTGCCTTTACCTTAGACAGGGGATTCGGCTACGAGCAGTACTTC
j_call: TRBJ2-1; clone_size: NA; v_call: TRBV5-1; d_call: TRBD1; cdr3_aa: CASSPGTGPYNEQFF; cdr3_nt: TGCGCCAGCAGCCCCGGGACAGGGCCCTACAATGAGCAGTTCTTC
j_call: TRBJ2-3; clone_size: NA; v_call: TRBV29-1; d_call: NA; cdr3_aa: CSVQAGSTDTQYF; cdr3_nt: TGCAGCGTTCAAGCGGGTAGCACAGATACGCAGTATTTT
j_call: TRBJ1-4; clone_size: NA; v_call: TRBV6-1; d_call: NA; cdr3_aa: CASSGTPEEKLFF; cdr3_nt: TGTGCCAGCAGCGGCACTCCGGAGGAAAAACTGTTTTTT
j_call: TRBJ2-1; clone_size: once; v_call: TRBV7-6; d_call: TRBD2; cdr3_aa: CASSLASGGYNEQFF; cdr3_nt: TGTGCCAGCAGCTTGGCTAGCGGGGGTTACAATGAGCAGTTCTTC
j_call: TRBJ2-1; clone_size: NA; v_call: TRBV30; d_call: TRBD2; cdr3_aa: CAWSVQTRGGSNEQFF; cdr3_nt: TGTGCCTGGAGTGTACAGACGCGGGGGGGTTCGAATGAGCAGTTCTTC
j_call: TRBJ2-2; clone_size: NA; v_call: TRBV9; d_call: NA; cdr3_aa: CASSQIQAGELFF; cdr3_nt: TGTGCCAGCAGCCAGATACAAGCCGGGGAGCTGTTTTTT
j_call: TRBJ1-1; clone_size: few; v_call: TRBV4-2; d_call: TRBD1; cdr3_aa: CASSLDRGSVNTEAFF; cdr3_nt: TGTGCCAGCAGCCTCGACAGGGGGTCAGTGAACACTGAAGCTTTCTTT
j_call: TRBJ2-2; clone_size: few; v_call: TRBV10-3; d_call: NA; cdr3_aa: CAIKGLGTGELFF; cdr3_nt: TGTGCCATCAAGGGGTTAGGCACCGGGGAGCTGTTTTTT
j_call: TRBJ2-7; clone_size: NA; v_call: TRBV7-3; d_call: TRBD2; cdr3_aa: CASSLRASGVKEQYF; cdr3_nt: TGTGCCAGCAGCTTAAGGGCTAGCGGGGTCAAGGAGCAGTACTTC
j_call: TRBJ1-2; clone_size: medium-sized; v_call: TRBV4-1; d_call: NA; cdr3_aa: CASSQSKGVQSYYGYTF; cdr3_nt: TGCGCCAGCAGCCAGTCAAAGGGGGTCCAATCTTACTATGGCTACACCTTC
j_call: TRBJ2-2; clone_size: NA; v_call: TRBV12-5; d_call: NA; cdr3_aa: CASGFTGVKVAGAPSNQSWELFF; cdr3_nt: TGTGCTAGTGGTTTTACTGGGGTAAAGGTGGCAGGGGCCCCCAGTAACCAAAGTTGGGAGCTGTTTTTT
j_call: TRBJ1-5; clone_size: NA; v_call: TRBV7-2; d_call: NA; cdr3_aa: CASSPEQGGGQQPQHF; cdr3_nt: TGTGCCAGCAGCCCCGAGCAAGGGGGAGGGCAGCAGCCCCAGCATTTT
j_call: TRBJ2-6; clone_size: NA; v_call: TRBV5-1; d_call: NA; cdr3_aa: CASSFVVSGANVLTF; cdr3_nt: TGCGCCAGCAGCTTTGTAGTCTCTGGGGCCAACGTCCTGACTTTC
j_call: TRBJ2-2; clone_size: NA; v_call: TRBV27; d_call: TRBD1; cdr3_aa: CASRSTGGTGELFF; cdr3_nt: TGTGCCAGCAGGTCGACAGGGGGCACCGGGGAGCTGTTTTTT
j_call: TRBJ2-5; clone_size: NA; v_call: TRBV7-2; d_call: NA; cdr3_aa: CASRLADSGTQYF; cdr3_nt: TGTGCCAGCAGGCTGGCGGACTCCGGGACCCAGTACTTC
j_call: TRBJ1-1; clone_size: NA; v_call: TRBV29-1; d_call: NA; cdr3_aa: CSVPATGNTEAFF; cdr3_nt: TGCAGCGTCCCCGCCACAGGGAACACTGAAGCTTTCTTT
j_call: TRBJ1-5; clone_size: once; v_call: TRBV29-1; d_call: TRBD1; cdr3_aa: CSVSGTGGGQPQHF; cdr3_nt: TGCAGCGTTTCCGGGACAGGGGGCGGGCAACCCCAGCATTTT
j_call: TRBJ1-1; clone_size: NA; v_call: TRBV2; d_call: NA; cdr3_aa: CADRRDTEAFF; cdr3_nt: TGTGCAGACCGCAGGGACACTGAAGCTTTCTTT
j_call: TRBJ2-2; clone_size: once; v_call: TRBV9; d_call: NA; cdr3_aa: CASSVEFGSRFGVATGELFF; cdr3_nt: TGTGCCAGCAGCGTAGAGTTTGGGAGCCGTTTCGGGGTTGCCACCGGGGAGCTGTTTTTT
j_call: TRBJ1-5; clone_size: NA; v_call: TRBV5-8; d_call: NA; cdr3_aa: CASRFYRSGNQPQHF; cdr3_nt: TGTGCCAGCAGATTTTACAGGTCCGGCAATCAGCCCCAGCATTTT
j_call: TRBJ2-7; clone_size: NA; v_call: TRBV6-5; d_call: NA; cdr3_aa: CASSYSYRDYEQYF; cdr3_nt: TGTGCCAGCAGTTACTCATACAGGGACTACGAGCAGTACTTC
j_call: TRBJ2-1; clone_size: NA; v_call: TRBV6-5; d_call: NA; cdr3_aa: CASNNRDTYNEQFF; cdr3_nt: TGTGCCAGCAACAACCGGGACACTTACAATGAGCAGTTCTTC